Listed here are 15 T cell receptor beta chains from one sample, sequenced in a study of blood T cell repertoires in COVID-19. Only in-frame clones appear in the TCRdb table, and some are missing; sequencing was by immunoSEQ multiplex PCR. The sample includes around 260,000 clones, about 85% seen only once; the top ten take 4% to 5%. The specimen was peripheral blood. These receptors originate from a man in his sixties with acute or convalescent COVID-19.

This clone was seen a handful of times. This rearrangement joins TRBV3-1 (or the pseudogene TRBV3-2) to TRBJ2-3, with unresolved D. This CDR3 is built from 12 residues. Germline lookup yields CDR1 LGHDT and CDR2 YNNKEL (reference sequence). V lost 6 bases and J 4 bases, leaving 8 bases between the germline ends. CDR3 sequence reads: CASRLNADTQYF. DNA for the CDR3: TGTGCCAGCAGACTGAACGCAGATACGCAGTATTTT.

The chain couples TRBV6-6 to TRBJ1-3; 8 bases line up with TRBD1. CDR1 is MNHNY and CDR2 is SVGAGI in the germline V gene (reference sequence). Trimming at V came to 5 bases and at J to 4 bases, leaving 16 bases not matched to a gene. The CDR3 consists of 18 residues. Here the CDR3 DNA reads TGTGCCAGCAGTCGACAGCGGACAGGGCCTCAGGGGGGAAACACCATATATTTT. Its translation: CASSRQRTGPQGGNTIYF.

The chain is built from TRBV3-1 (or the pseudogene TRBV3-2) and TRBJ2-7; no clear D. V was trimmed by 4 bases and J by 3 bases, leaving 19 bases between them. CDR1 is LGHDT and CDR2 is YNNKEL in the germline V gene (reference sequence). This CDR3 has 16 amino acids. The CDR3 loop reads CASSPQDFDPGYEQYF. CDR3 DNA: TGTGCCAGCAGCCCCCAGGATTTCGACCCAGGCTACGAGCAGTACTTC.

The chain employs TRBV5-1 and TRBJ2-3, with TRBD2 as a possible D gene (5 bases). The germline V gene encodes CDR1 SGHRS and CDR2 YFSETQ. V dropped 8 bases and J dropped 2 bases, with 12 bases sitting between them. The CDR3 contains 13 residues. The CDR3 protein is CASHAGSTDTQYF. The CDR3 DNA reads TGCGCCAGTCACGCGGGTTCCACAGATACGCAGTATTTT.

The rearrangement links TRBV7-9 to TRBJ2-7; TRBD1 aligns across 7 bases. Germline V gives CDR1 SEHNR, CDR2 FQNEAQ (reference sequence). The CDR3 runs to 14 residues. J was trimmed by 0 bases and V by 8 bases; bases with no gene match: 7. The CDR3 coding sequence is TGTGCCAGCTCGATGACAGGGCGCTCCTACGAGCAGTACTTC. It translates to CASSMTGRSYEQYF.

This clone was seen only a few times. This rearrangement joins TRBV6-1 to TRBJ2-1; TRBD2 aligns across 10 bases. Per germline, CDR1 MNHNS and CDR2 SASEGT. The CDR3 extends over 16 amino acids. V shed 2 bases, J shed 4 bases, and the junction held 5 bases outside the gene matches. The CDR3 protein is CASSESGLAPYNEQFF. The CDR3 coding sequence is TGTGCCAGCAGTGAATCGGGACTAGCGCCATACAATGAGCAGTTCTTC.

The chain links TRBV29-1 to TRBJ2-7; 7 bases agree with TRBD1. Germline loops: CDR1 SQVTM, CDR2 ANQGSEA. V lost 3 bases to trimming and J lost 0 bases; unmatched junction nucleotides: 8. This CDR3 has 15 amino acids. The CDR3 DNA follows: TGCAGCGTTGAGGTTACAGGGGTAAACTCCTACGAGCAGTACTTC. Protein: CSVEVTGVNSYEQYF.

This clone was observed once. V gene TRBV12-3 or TRBV12-4 combines with J gene TRBJ1-2; D is undetermined. Trimming cost V 5 bases and J 8 bases, with 15 bases left between them. The CDR3 is 13 residues long. The chain's CDR3 is CASSPEQLDGYTF. CDR3 DNA sequence: TGTGCCAGCAGTCCAGAGCAGCTAGACGGCTACACCTTC.

In its sample, this clone was seen a few times. V gene TRBV19 combines with J gene TRBJ1-3; D remains ambiguous. Germline V gene sequence: CDR1 LNHDA, CDR2 SQIVND (reference sequence). With 5 bases removed from V and 0 bases from J, the gap between germline ends came to 14 bases. The CDR3 is 16 residues long. CDR3 amino acids: CASSAPGSSSGNTIYF. The CDR3 DNA sequence: TGTGCCAGTAGTGCACCGGGGTCTAGCTCTGGAAACACCATATATTTT.

The V and J genes are TRBV2 and TRBJ1-2; TRBD1 might be the D (5 bases). Trimming took off 5 bases at V and 4 bases at J, with 8 bases between the two ends. The V gene's germline CDR1 is SNHLY and CDR2 FYNNEI. This CDR3 spans 12 amino acids. The DNA for the CDR3 is TGTGCCAGCAGTTTACAGGTCTATGGCTACACCTTC. Its translation: CASSLQVYGYTF.

CDR3 sequence reads: CASSSDRGGEQYF. CDR3 in DNA: TGTGCCAGCAGCTCGGACAGGGGTGGCGAGCAGTACTTC. The chain uses TRBV7-9 and TRBJ2-7, with 9 bases that match TRBD1. The CDR3 contains 13 residues. The V and J ends lost 4 bases and 6 bases, in that order; junction bases with no gene match: 4. Looked up from germline, CDR1 is SEHNR and CDR2 is FQNEAQ (reference sequence).

This chain links TRBV6-5 with TRBJ2-7; TRBD2 matches 9 bases. Germline V gene sequence: CDR1 MNHEY, CDR2 SVGAGI. The CDR3 has 14 residues. V shed 4 bases and J 2 bases; nucleotides not matched to a gene: 3. The CDR3 bases are TGTGCCAGCAGTTTAGCGGGGGCCACCTACGAGCAGTACTTC. This sequence encodes CASSLAGATYEQYF.

The chain employs TRBV29-1 and TRBJ1-1; D possibly corresponds to TRBD1 (6 bases). V shed 4 bases and J shed 6 bases, with 15 bases lying between them. CDR1 SQVTM and CDR2 ANQGSEA come from the germline V gene. CDR3 size: 13 residues. This chain's CDR3 is CSVVSPDRSEAFF. As DNA, the CDR3 is TGCAGCGTTGTATCCCCCGACAGGTCTGAAGCTTTCTTT. The full variable domain, rest sourced from reference TRBV29-1 and TRBJ1-1, is SAVISQKPSRDICQRGTSLTIQCQVDSQVTMMFWYRQQPGQSLTLIATANQGSEATYESGFVIDKFPISRPNLTFSTLTVSNMSPEDSSIYLCSVVSPDRSEAFFGQGTRLTVV.

This chain connects TRBV6-2 or TRBV6-3 to TRBJ2-7; TRBD1 might be the D (5 bases). CDR1 and CDR2 (germline): MNHEY, SVGEGT. This CDR3 is built from 12 residues. Deletions cut 6 bases from V and 3 bases from J, with 9 bases between. The CDR3 is CASSFTGYEQYF. The CDR3 bases are TGTGCCAGCAGCTTCACAGGCTACGAGCAGTACTTC.

The chain joins TRBV12-3 or TRBV12-4 to TRBJ2-7, with D possibly TRBD1 on 8 matching bases. V shed 6 bases and J shed 7 bases, with 13 bases lying between them. The CDR3 sequence is 12 residues long. Here the CDR3 reads CASSDRGGEQYF. As DNA, the CDR3 is TGTGCCAGCAGCGACAGGGGAGGGGAGCAGTACTTC.